This T cell receptor beta chain came from a study of human T cells and chemical hapten exposure. Across the study: Skin on the upper inner arm, approximately 2 cm by approximately 2 cm in size, was sensitized with 2% DPC.

This CDR3 region has 18 residues. CDR1 is LGHDT, CDR2 YNNKEL, per germline (reference sequence). With V trimmed by 2 bases and J by 2 bases, 7 bases remained unmatched. This sample's time point: patch test 1, 2 weeks after DPC sensitization. Treatment specified: therapeutic diphenylcyclopropenone sensitization with weekly scalp DPC. Total RNA was extracted from unfractionated whole blood. Details on this clonotype: Its antigen is unknown.

TCRdb re-called the RACE reads through MiXCR, storing one row per CDR3 protein. The sample consists of 150,000 to 200,000 distinct CDR3 sequences, about a fifth of them appearing once. General study findings and limits: Expanded TCRs created a significantly greater count of big CDR3 similarity clusters than controls did.

This TCR derives from a woman between 45 and 65 years old with alopecia areata. Some clones in this sample may be carry-over from other donors' samples. The sample consisted of whole blood, taken in connection with sensitization to the hapten diphenylcyclopropenone (DPC). The genes are TRBV3-1 and TRBJ2-1; 12 bases are shared with TRBD2. The CDR3 DNA follows: TGTGCCAGCAGCCAACTTCCAGGACTAGCGGGAACCTACAATGAGCAGTTCTTC. As protein: CASSQLPGLAGTYNEQFF.